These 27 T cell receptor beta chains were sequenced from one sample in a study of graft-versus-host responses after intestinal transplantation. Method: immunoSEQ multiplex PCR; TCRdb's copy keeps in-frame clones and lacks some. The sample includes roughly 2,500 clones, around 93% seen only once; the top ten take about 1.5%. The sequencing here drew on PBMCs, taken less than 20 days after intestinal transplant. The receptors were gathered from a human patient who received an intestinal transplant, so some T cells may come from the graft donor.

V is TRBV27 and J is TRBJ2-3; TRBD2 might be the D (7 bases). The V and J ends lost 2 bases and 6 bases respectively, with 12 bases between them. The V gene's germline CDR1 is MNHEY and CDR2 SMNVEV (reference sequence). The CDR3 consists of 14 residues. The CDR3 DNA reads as TGTGCCAGCAGTTTAGGCGGGGGCCTTGATACGCAGTATTTT. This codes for CASSLGGGLDTQYF.

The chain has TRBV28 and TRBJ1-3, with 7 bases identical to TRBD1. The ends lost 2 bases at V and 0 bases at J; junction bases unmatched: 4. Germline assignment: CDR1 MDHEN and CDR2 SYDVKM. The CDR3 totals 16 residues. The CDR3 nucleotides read TGTGCCAGCAGTTTACCGACAGGGAGCTCTGGAAACACCATATATTTT. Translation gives CASSLPTGSSGNTIYF.

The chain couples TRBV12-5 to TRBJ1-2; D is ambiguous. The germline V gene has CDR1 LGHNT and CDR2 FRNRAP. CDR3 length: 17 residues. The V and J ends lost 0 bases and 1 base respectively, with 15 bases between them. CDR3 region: CASGLVIGSGDNYGYTF. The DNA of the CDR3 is TGTGCTAGTGGTTTGGTAATTGGGTCAGGCGATAACTATGGCTACACCTTC.

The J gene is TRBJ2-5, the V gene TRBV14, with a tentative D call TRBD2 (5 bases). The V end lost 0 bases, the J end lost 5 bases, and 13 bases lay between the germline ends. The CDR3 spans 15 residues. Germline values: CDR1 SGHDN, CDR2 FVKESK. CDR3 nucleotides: TGTGCCAGCAGCCAAGACCGGGGAATTGGGGAGACCCAGTACTTC. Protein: CASSQDRGIGETQYF.

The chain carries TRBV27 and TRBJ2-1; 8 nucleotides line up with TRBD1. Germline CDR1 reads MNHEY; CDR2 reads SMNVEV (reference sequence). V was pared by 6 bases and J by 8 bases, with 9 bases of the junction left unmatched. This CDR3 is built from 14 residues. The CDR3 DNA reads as TGTGCCAGCAGAGACGGACAGGGAGGAGATGAGCAGTTCTTC. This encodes CASRDGQGGDEQFF.

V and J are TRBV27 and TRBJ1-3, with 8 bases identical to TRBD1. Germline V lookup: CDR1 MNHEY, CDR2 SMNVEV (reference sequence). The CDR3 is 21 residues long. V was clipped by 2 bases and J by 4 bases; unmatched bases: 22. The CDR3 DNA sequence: TGTGCCAGCAGTTTACCCCGGCGGTTTTCGGACAGGGAGCGTTTCGGAAACACCATATATTTT. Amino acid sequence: CASSLPRRFSDRERFGNTIYF.

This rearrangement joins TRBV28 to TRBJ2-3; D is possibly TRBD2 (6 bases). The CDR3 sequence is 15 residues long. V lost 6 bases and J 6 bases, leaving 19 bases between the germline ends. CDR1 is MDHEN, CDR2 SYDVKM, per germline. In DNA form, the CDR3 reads TGTGCCAGCAGCGAATGGACTGGCCGGGAGGATACGCAGTATTTT. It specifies CASSEWTGREDTQYF.

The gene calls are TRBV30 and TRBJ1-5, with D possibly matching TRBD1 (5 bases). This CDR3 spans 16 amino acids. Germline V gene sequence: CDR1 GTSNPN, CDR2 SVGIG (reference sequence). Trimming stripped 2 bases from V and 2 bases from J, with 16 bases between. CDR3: CAWSRRGGRGNQPQHF. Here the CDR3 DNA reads TGTGCCTGGAGTAGGAGGGGCGGTCGCGGCAATCAGCCCCAGCATTTT.

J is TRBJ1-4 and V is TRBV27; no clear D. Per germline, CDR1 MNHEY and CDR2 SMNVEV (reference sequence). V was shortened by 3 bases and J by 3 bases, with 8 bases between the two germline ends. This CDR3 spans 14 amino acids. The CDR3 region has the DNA TGTGCCAGCAGTTTTTACGGTGCTAATGAAAAACTGTTTTTT. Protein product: CASSFYGANEKLFF. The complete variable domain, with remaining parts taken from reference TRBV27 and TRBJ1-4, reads EAQVTQNPRYLITVTGKKLTVTCSQNMNHEYMSWYRQDPGLGLRQIYYSMNVEVTDKGDVPEGYKVSRKEKRNFPLILESPSPNQTSLYFCASSFYGANEKLFFGSGTQLSVL.

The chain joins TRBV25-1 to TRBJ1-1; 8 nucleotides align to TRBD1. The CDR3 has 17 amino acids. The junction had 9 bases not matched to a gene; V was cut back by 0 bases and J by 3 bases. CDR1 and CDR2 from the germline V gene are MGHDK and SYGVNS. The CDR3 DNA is TGTGCCAGCAGTGAATATTTTTTTGTGGGACAGGACACTGAAGCTTTCTTT. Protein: CASSEYFFVGQDTEAFF.

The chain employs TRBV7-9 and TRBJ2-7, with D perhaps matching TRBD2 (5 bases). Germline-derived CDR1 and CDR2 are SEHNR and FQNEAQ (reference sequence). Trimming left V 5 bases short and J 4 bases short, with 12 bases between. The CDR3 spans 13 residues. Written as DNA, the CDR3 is TGTGCCAGCAGCCATCCACGGGGATACGAGCAGTACTTC. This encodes CASSHPRGYEQYF. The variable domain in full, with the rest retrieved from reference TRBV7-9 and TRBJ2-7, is DTGVSQNPRHKITKRGQNVTFRCDPISEHNRLYWYRQTLGQGPEFLTYFQNEAQLEKSRLLSDRFSAERPKGSFSTLEIQRTEQGDSAMYLCASSHPRGYEQYFGPGTRLTVT.

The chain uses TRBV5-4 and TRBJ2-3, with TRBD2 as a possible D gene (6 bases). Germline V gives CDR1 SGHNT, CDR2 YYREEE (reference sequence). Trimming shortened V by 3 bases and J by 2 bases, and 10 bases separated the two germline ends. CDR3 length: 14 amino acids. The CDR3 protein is CASSSGLLTDTQYF. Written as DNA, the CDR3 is TGTGCCAGCAGCTCGGGACTCCTCACAGATACGCAGTATTTT.

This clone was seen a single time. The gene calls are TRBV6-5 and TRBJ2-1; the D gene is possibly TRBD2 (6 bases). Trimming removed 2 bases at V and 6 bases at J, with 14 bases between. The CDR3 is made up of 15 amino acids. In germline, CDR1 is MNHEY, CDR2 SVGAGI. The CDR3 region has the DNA TGTGCCAGCAGTTACGAGGGGTGGAGGGCCAATGAGCAGTTCTTC. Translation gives CASSYEGWRANEQFF.

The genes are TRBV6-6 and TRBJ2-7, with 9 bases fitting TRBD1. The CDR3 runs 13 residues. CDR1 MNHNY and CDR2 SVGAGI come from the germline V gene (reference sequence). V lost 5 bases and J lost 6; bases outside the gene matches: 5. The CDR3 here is CASSPGQGTEQYF. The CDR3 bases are TGTGCCAGCAGTCCTGGACAGGGGACCGAGCAGTACTTC.

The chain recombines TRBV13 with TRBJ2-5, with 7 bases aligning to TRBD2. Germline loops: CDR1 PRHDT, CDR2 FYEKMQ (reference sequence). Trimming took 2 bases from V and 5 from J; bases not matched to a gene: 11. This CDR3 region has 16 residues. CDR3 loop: CASSLRERGSGETQYF. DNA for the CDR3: TGTGCCAGCAGCTTAAGAGAGCGGGGAAGCGGGGAGACCCAGTACTTC.

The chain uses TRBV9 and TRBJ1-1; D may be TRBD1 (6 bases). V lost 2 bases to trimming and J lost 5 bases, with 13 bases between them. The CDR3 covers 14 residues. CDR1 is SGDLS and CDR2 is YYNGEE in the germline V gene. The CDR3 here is CASSVDGQPTEAFF. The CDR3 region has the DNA TGTGCCAGCAGCGTGGATGGACAGCCAACTGAAGCTTTCTTT.

CDR3 residues: CASSLGWSRQPQHF. In nucleotides, the CDR3 is TGTGCCAGCAGTTTAGGTTGGAGCCGACAGCCCCAGCATTTT. The chain uses TRBV27 and TRBJ1-5; no firm D call. Deletions cut 2 bases from V and 7 bases from J, with 12 bases between. Germline V CDR1 and CDR2: MNHEY, SMNVEV (reference sequence). The length of the CDR3 is 14 residues.

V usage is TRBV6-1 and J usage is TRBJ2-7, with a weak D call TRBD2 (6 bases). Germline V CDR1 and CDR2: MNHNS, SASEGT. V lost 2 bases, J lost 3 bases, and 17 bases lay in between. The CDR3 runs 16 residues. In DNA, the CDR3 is TGTGCCAGCAGTGAAAGCGATCTCAGGGAGGTCTACGAGCAGTACTTC. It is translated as CASSESDLREVYEQYF.

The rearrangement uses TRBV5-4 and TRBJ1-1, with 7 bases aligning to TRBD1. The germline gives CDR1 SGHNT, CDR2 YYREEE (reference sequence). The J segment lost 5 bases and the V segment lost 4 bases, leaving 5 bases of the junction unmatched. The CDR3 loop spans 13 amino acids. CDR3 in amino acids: CASSLQGYTEAFF. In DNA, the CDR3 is TGTGCCAGCAGCCTACAGGGGTATACTGAAGCTTTCTTT.

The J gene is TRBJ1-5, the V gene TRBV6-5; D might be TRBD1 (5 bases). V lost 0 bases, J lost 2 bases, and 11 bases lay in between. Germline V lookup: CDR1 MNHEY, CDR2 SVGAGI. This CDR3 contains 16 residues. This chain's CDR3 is CASSYSSRDGNQPQHF. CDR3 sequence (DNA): TGTGCCAGCAGTTACTCTTCCAGGGATGGCAATCAGCCCCAGCATTTT.

CDR3 in amino acids: CASSEGAVRPQHF. Here the CDR3 DNA reads TGTGCCAGCAGTGAGGGGGCAGTCCGGCCCCAGCATTTT. The J gene is TRBJ1-5, the V gene TRBV6-5; TRBD1 matches 7 bases. The CDR3 has 13 amino acids. J lost 9 bases, V lost 5 bases, and 7 bases had no gene match. CDR1 and CDR2 from the germline V gene are MNHEY and SVGAGI.

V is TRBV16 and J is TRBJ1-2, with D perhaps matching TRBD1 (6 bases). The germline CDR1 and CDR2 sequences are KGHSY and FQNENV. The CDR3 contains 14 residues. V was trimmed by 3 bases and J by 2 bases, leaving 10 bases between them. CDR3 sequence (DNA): TGTGCCAGCAGCCAGGACAGTCCAAACTATGGCTACACCTTC. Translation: CASSQDSPNYGYTF.

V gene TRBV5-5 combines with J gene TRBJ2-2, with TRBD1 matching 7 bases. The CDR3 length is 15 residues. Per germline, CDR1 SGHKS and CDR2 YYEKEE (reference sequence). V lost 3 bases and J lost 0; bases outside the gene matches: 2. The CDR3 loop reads CASSSDRANTGELFF. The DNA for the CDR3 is TGTGCCAGCAGCTCCGACAGGGCGAACACCGGGGAGCTGTTTTTT.

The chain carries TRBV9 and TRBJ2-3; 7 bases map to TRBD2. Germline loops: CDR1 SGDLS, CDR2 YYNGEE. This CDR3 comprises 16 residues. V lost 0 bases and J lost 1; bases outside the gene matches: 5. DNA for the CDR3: TGTGCCAGCAGCGTAGACGGAGCGGGGCGCACAGATACGCAGTATTTT. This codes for CASSVDGAGRTDTQYF.

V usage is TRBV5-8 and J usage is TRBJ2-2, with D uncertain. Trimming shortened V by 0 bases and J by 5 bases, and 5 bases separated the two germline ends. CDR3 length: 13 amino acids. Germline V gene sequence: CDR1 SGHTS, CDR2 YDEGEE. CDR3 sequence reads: CASSLAVTGELFF. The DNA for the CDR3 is TGTGCCAGCAGCTTGGCCGTGACCGGGGAGCTGTTTTTT.

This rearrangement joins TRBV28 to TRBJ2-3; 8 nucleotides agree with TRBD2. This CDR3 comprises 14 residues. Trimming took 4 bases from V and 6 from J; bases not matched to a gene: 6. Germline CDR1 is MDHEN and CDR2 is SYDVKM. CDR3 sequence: CASSSGGAEDTQYF. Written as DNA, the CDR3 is TGTGCCAGCAGTTCGGGGGGGGCCGAGGATACGCAGTATTTT. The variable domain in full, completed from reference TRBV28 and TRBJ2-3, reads DVKVTQSSRYLVKRTGEKVFLECVQDMDHENMFWYRQDPGLGLRLIYFSYDVKMKEKGDIPEGYSVSREKKERFSLILESASTNQTSMYLCASSSGGAEDTQYFGPGTRLTVL.

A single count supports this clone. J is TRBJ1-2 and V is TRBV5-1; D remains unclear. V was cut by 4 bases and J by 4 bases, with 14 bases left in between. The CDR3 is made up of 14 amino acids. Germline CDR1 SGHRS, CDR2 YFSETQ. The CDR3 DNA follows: TGCGCCAGCAGCAGCGGAAGTTTGGGCTATGGCTACACCTTC. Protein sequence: CASSSGSLGYGYTF.